A single sample gave rise to the 21 T cell receptor beta chains below, sequenced in a study of T-cell memory formation after mild COVID-19. TCRdb recomputed calls from the 5' RACE reads with MiXCR, one row per CDR3 protein. The top ten clones hold roughly 6% of a sample with about 100,000 distinct CDR3 sequences, around 17% of them seen once. Sequences were obtained from PBMCs or a T cell subset sorted from them (not recorded which). The origin of the receptors is a man younger than 30 who had mild COVID-19 (a few samples of this study predate the infection). Cell type and time point are not known.

This clonotype was counted a few times. This chain joins TRBV3-1 and TRBJ1-1; D is undetermined. This CDR3 has 14 residues. V lost 1 base and J lost 5, with 11 bases in between. Germline lookup yields CDR1 LGHDT and CDR2 YNNKEL (reference sequence). CDR3 nucleotides: TGTGCCAGCAGCCAAGTTTTCGCTCTTACTGAAGCTTTCTTT. Protein product: CASSQVFALTEAFF.

V is TRBV9 and J is TRBJ1-2, with 7 bases matching TRBD1. V lost 3 bases, J lost 8 bases, and 4 bases stayed unmatched. CDR1 is SGDLS and CDR2 is YYNGEE in the germline V gene. The CDR3 sequence is 12 residues long. The CDR3 DNA reads as TGTGCCAGCAGCGGGGACAGTGCCGGCTACACCTTC. Translating it yields CASSGDSAGYTF.

This clonotype was observed a handful of times. The CDR3 bases are TGTGCCAGCAGTCTCAGGGTTACAGATACGCAGTATTTT. Amino acids: CASSLRVTDTQYF. The chain has TRBV12-3 or TRBV12-4 and TRBJ2-3; perhaps TRBD1 as D (5 bases). This CDR3 is built from 13 residues. Trimming pared 5 bases from V and 3 bases from J, leaving 9 bases between.

V is TRBV27 and J is TRBJ1-2; D possibly corresponds to TRBD1 (5 bases). V gave up 5 bases and J gave up 4 bases, with 14 bases separating them. Germline V gives CDR1 MNHEY, CDR2 SMNVEV (reference sequence). The CDR3 length is 14 residues. The CDR3 here is CASSTRQGLYGYTF. The CDR3 DNA reads TGTGCCAGCAGTACCCGGCAGGGTCTCTATGGCTACACCTTC.

The V call is TRBV7-2, the J call TRBJ1-2, with a possible D match to TRBD1 (6 bases). Germline CDR1 and CDR2: SGHTA and FQGNSA. The CDR3 length is 14 residues. V lost 3 bases and J lost 5, with 13 bases in between. In DNA form, the CDR3 reads TGTGCCAGCAGCTTGAGGAGACAGGAGTATGGCTACACCTTC. Its protein is CASSLRRQEYGYTF. Combining the CDR3 with reference TRBV7-2 and TRBJ1-2 gives the whole variable domain GAGVSQSPSNKVTEKGKDVELRCDPISGHTALYWYRQSLGQGLEFLIYFQGNSAPDKSGLPSDRFSAERTGGSVSTLTIQRTQQEDSAVYLCASSLRRQEYGYTFGSGTRLTVV.

This sequence joins TRBV28 and TRBJ1-5; unclear D gene. CDR1 is MDHEN and CDR2 is SYDVKM in the germline V gene. The V end lost 3 bases, the J end lost 3 bases, and 9 bases lay between the germline ends. CDR3 length equals 14 residues. Here the CDR3 reads CASSLIRINQPQHF. Here the CDR3 DNA reads TGTGCCAGCAGTTTGATAAGGATCAATCAGCCCCAGCATTTT.

The CDR3 spells CASSPPGGETQYF. CDR3 bases: TGTGCCAGCTCACCACCGGGGGGAGAGACCCAGTACTTC. The chain combines TRBV18 with TRBJ2-5; D is possibly TRBD2 (6 bases). CDR3 size: 13 residues. The V gene's germline CDR1 is KGHSH and CDR2 LQKENI. Trimming left V 0 bases short and J 4 bases short, with 6 bases between.

The chain links TRBV24-1 to TRBJ1-5; D may be TRBD1 (6 bases). Germline V gene lookup returns CDR1 KGHDR and CDR2 SFDVKD. The V gene lost 7 bases and the J gene lost 9 bases, with 15 bases spanning the gap. The CDR3 has 13 amino acids. CDR3 in amino acids: CATSRGPGLPQHF. Here the CDR3 DNA reads TGTGCCACCAGCAGGGGTCCCGGATTGCCCCAGCATTTT.

This clonotype has a count of ten or more. The chain combines TRBV5-1 with TRBJ1-2; D gene unclear. Between the trimmed V and J ends, which lost 0 bases and 7 bases, there was a span of 13 bases. Germline V gene sequence: CDR1 SGHRS, CDR2 YFSETQ. This CDR3 contains 14 residues. DNA for the CDR3: TGCGCCAGCAGCTTGGACACCGAAGGAGGTGGCTACACCTTC. As protein: CASSLDTEGGGYTF.

This rearrangement joins TRBV12-3 or TRBV12-4 to TRBJ1-1; D call uncertain. The V end was cut by 5 bases, the J end by 1 base, with 11 bases between. The CDR3 loop spans 14 amino acids. The CDR3 here is CASSEGNWNTEAFF. In DNA, the CDR3 is TGTGCCAGCAGTGAGGGTAATTGGAACACTGAAGCTTTCTTT.

In this sample, this clonotype turned up many times. This rearrangement joins TRBV4-3 to TRBJ2-7; the D gene could be TRBD1 or TRBD2 (7 bases each). Germline loops: CDR1 LGHNA, CDR2 YSLEER. The CDR3 runs 14 residues. V lost 4 bases and J lost 6, with 16 bases in between. CDR3 DNA sequence: TGCGCCAGCAGCCCGCAGGGGGGGTCTGGCGAGCAGTACTTC. Amino acids: CASSPQGGSGEQYF.

The genes are TRBV5-1 and TRBJ2-5; weak D call: TRBD1 (5 bases). Germline V CDR1 and CDR2: SGHRS, YFSETQ. V was clipped by 6 bases and J by 2 bases, with 5 bases between them. This CDR3 has 11 amino acids. The CDR3 sequence: CASKGQETQYF. CDR3 nucleotide sequence: TGCGCCAGCAAGGGGCAAGAGACCCAGTACTTC.

There are a few counts of this clonotype. The chain links TRBV5-1 to TRBJ2-3; 9 positions agree with TRBD1. The germline V gene encodes CDR1 SGHRS and CDR2 YFSETQ. The CDR3 is 15 amino acids. V shed 2 bases and J 5 bases; nucleotides not matched to a gene: 6. The chain's CDR3 is CASSFPGQGQDTQYF. Written as DNA, the CDR3 is TGCGCCAGCAGCTTCCCGGGACAGGGCCAAGATACGCAGTATTTT.

This clonotype has just a few counts. The gene calls are TRBV6-2 or TRBV6-3 and TRBJ1-2, with 7 bases fitting TRBD1. Per germline, CDR1 MNHEY and CDR2 SVGEGT. This CDR3 is 13 amino acids long. The junction had 8 bases not matched to a gene; V was cut back by 6 bases and J by 7 bases. CDR3 in amino acids: CASRRDRAGGYTF. In DNA form, the CDR3 reads TGTGCCAGCAGACGCGACAGGGCAGGTGGCTACACCTTC.

This clonotype has ten or more counts. The chain has TRBV7-2 and TRBJ2-1; D perhaps matches TRBD1 (5 bases). Germline V gene sequence: CDR1 SGHTA, CDR2 FQGNSA. The CDR3 is 14 residues long. Trimming took 7 bases from V and 8 from J, leaving 18 bases between them. The CDR3 bases are TGTGCCAGCAACCCTAGGTTGGGGCAGGATGAGCAGTTCTTC. This translates into CASNPRLGQDEQFF. Complete variable domain (other parts from reference TRBV7-2 and TRBJ2-1): GAGVSQSPSNKVTEKGKDVELRCDPISGHTALYWYRQSLGQGLEFLIYFQGNSAPDKSGLPSDRFSAERTGGSVSTLTIQRTQQEDSAVYLCASNPRLGQDEQFFGPGTRLTVL.

This clonotype was found a few times. CDR3 coding DNA: TGTGCCAGCAGCACAATGGCAGGGTCGGGGGAGACCCAGTACTTC. This sequence encodes CASSTMAGSGETQYF. The chain combines TRBV5-6 with TRBJ2-5; perhaps D is TRBD1 or TRBD2 (5 bases each). The CDR3 loop spans 15 amino acids. V was cut by 4 bases and J by 5 bases, with 18 bases left in between. Germline V gives CDR1 SGHDT, CDR2 YYEEEE.

Only a few counts were recorded for this clonotype. This chain links TRBV7-2 with TRBJ2-7, with TRBD2 as a possible D gene (7 bases). The CDR3 is made up of 12 amino acids. Trimming shortened V by 8 bases and J by 3 bases, and 11 bases separated the two germline ends. CDR1 and CDR2 (germline): SGHTA, FQGNSA. The CDR3 DNA is TGTGCCAGCGGGGGGGCCCACTACGAGCAGTACTTC. Translated, it gives CASGGAHYEQYF.

The table lists this clonotype with a few counts. This rearrangement joins TRBV7-2 to TRBJ2-7; the D gene is possibly TRBD1 (5 bases). The CDR3 contains 15 residues. Trimming pared 5 bases from V and 2 bases from J, leaving 16 bases between. CDR1 and CDR2 (germline): SGHTA, FQGNSA. CDR3: CASSLKWGTTYEQYF. The CDR3 DNA reads TGTGCCAGCAGCCTAAAATGGGGCACAACCTACGAGCAGTACTTC.

This sequence joins TRBV5-6 and TRBJ2-6; a possible D gene is TRBD1 (6 bases). The V end lost 4 bases, the J end lost 2 bases, and 7 bases lay between the germline ends. The CDR3 totals 14 residues. Looked up from germline, CDR1 is SGHDT and CDR2 is YYEEEE. CDR3 in amino acids: CASSNRAGANVLTF. In nucleotides, the CDR3 is TGTGCCAGCAGCAACAGGGCTGGGGCCAACGTCCTGACTTTC.

This clonotype was recorded a few times. V is TRBV12-3 or TRBV12-4 and J is TRBJ2-3; 9 bases align to TRBD1. The V gene end was trimmed by 4 bases and the J gene end by 3 bases; junction bases not matched to a gene: 5. The CDR3 consists of 15 residues. CDR3 in DNA: TGTGCCAGCAGTTCCACCGGGACAGGGACAGATACGCAGTATTTT. This encodes CASSSTGTGTDTQYF.

Concerning this clonotype: It may be a read error: a sequence one base away is much more abundant. The rearrangement joins TRBV7-2 to TRBJ2-7, with D unclear. Between the trimmed V and J ends, which lost 4 bases and 2 bases, there was a span of 3 bases. Germline CDR1 reads SGHTA; CDR2 reads FQGNSA. CDR3 length equals 11 residues. CDR3 in amino acids: CASSSTYEQYF. The CDR3 DNA reads TGTGCCAGCAGCTCCACCTACGAGCAGTACTTC.